This T cell receptor beta chain derives from a study of cytomegalovirus exposure and HLA in healthy donors. Study results and limitations: A few chains tied to CMV proved CMV antigen-specific in vitro. TCR association rates varied by HLA locus in a later analysis, with DRB1 highest and HLA-C lowest.

Both 60 Vbeta primers and 13 Jbeta primers went into the PCR. Sequencing was performed with immunoSEQ multiplex PCR; in TCRdb, only in-frame clones are kept and a portion is missing. The sample records roughly 86,000 clones, 75% to 80% being singletons. About this clone: What it recognizes is unknown.

This CDR3 comprises 13 residues. From germline, CDR1 is SEHNR and CDR2 FQNEAQ (reference sequence). V was cut by 4 bases and J by 4 bases, with 10 bases left in between. The clonotype comes from a female donor in good health and CMV-seronegative. The sequencing sample was made of PBMCs. This chain links TRBV7-9 with TRBJ1-2; D is perhaps TRBD1 (5 bases). The CDR3 DNA sequence: TGTGCCAGCAGCTCCGGGACTTTCTATGGCTACACCTTC. Translated: CASSSGTFYGYTF.